What follows describes a single T cell receptor beta chain. Antigen unknown. These data come from a study of lymphopenia after photon versus proton radiotherapy. Study outcomes and limitations: Proton therapy kept repertoires fairly stable, unlike photons, which gained effector/memory cells. After lymphocyte nadir, photon-treated repertoires showed oligoclonal expansion, especially CD8+ Temra.

Sequencing was performed with immunoSEQ multiplex PCR; in TCRdb, only in-frame clones are kept and a portion is missing. The sample holds under 20,000 clones, 90% to 95% seen once. CDR1 is SGHTA and CDR2 is FQGNSA in the germline V gene. Trimming cost V 5 bases and J 3 bases; bases outside gene matches: 8. The CDR3 sequence is 16 residues long. The sequencing here drew on peripheral blood, taken from a patient treated with photon-based radiotherapy. V is TRBV7-2 and J is TRBJ2-7; 12 bases agree with TRBD1. This TCR came from a man aged 55 to 70 with pancreatic cancer. The CDR3, as DNA: TGTGCCAGCAGCCCGGGACAGGGGGCTGTCTACTACGAGCAGTACTTC. Translation: CASSPGQGAVYYEQYF.